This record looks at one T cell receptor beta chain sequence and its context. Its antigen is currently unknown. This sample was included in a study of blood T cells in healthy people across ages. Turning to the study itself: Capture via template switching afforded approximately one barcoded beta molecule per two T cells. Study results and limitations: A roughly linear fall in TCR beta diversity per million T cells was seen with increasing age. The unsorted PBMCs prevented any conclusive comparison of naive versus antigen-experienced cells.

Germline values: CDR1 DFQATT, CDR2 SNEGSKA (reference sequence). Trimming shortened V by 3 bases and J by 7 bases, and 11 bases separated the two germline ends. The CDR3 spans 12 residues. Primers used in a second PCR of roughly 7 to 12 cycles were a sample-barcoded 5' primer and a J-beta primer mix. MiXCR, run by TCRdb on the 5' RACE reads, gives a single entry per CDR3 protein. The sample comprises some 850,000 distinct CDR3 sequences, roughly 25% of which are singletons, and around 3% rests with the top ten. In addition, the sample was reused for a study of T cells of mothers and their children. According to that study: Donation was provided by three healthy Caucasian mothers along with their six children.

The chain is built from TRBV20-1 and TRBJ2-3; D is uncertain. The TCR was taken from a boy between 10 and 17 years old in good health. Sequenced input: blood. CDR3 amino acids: CSARHSQNTQYF. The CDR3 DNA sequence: TGCAGTGCTAGGCACAGCCAGAATACGCAGTATTTT.